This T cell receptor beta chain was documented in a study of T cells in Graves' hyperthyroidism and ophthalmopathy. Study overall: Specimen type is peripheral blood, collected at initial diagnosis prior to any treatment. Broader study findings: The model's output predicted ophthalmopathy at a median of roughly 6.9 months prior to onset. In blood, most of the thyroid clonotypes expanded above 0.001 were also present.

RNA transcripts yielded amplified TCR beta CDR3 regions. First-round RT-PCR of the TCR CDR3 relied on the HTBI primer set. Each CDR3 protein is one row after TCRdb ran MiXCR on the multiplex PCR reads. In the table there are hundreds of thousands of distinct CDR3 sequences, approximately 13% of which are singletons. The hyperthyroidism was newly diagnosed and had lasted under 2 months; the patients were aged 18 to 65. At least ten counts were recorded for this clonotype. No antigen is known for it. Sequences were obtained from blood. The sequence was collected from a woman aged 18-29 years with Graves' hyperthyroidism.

In nucleotides, the CDR3 is TGTGCCAGCAGCTCCCAAGCGGATACGCAGTATTTT. It specifies CASSSQADTQYF. V gene TRBV13 combines with J gene TRBJ2-3; the D is unclear. CDR3 length: 12 residues. V lost 4 bases to trimming and J lost 6 bases, with 8 bases between them. Germline V gene data show CDR1 as PRHDT and CDR2 as FYEKMQ (reference sequence).